This entry concerns a single T cell receptor beta chain. The target antigen is unknown. The junction does not match germline at one end; this may be a read error. From germline, CDR1 is MGHRA and CDR2 YSYEKL. This CDR3 is 16 amino acids long. The data are from a study of blood T cells in healthy people across ages. The study, taken as a whole, reports: Per million T cells, TCR beta diversity dropped roughly linearly as age increased.

Together with a sample-barcoded 5' primer, a J-beta primer mix was included in a second PCR lasting about 6 to 11 cycles. Tags on each cDNA molecule came from a template-switch adaptor with 12 random nucleotides. CDR3-containing paired-end reads numbered at least 2.5 million in each sample. TCRdb used MiXCR to reprocess the 5' RACE reads, holding one entry per CDR3 protein. The data contain fewer than 950,000 distinct CDR3 sequences, about 36% of them seen just once; the ten biggest clones take up around 13%. With each sample, at least 5 micrograms of total RNA were extracted. The specimen was blood. The chain recombines TRBV4-1 with TRBJ1-5; D is possibly TRBD1 (5 bases). The source of this sequence is a man aged 18 to 29 in good health. DNA for the CDR3: TGCACCAGCAGCCAAGAAGAGCTGGGGGGGAATCAGCCCCAGCATTTT. Its protein product is CTSSQEELGGNQPQHF.